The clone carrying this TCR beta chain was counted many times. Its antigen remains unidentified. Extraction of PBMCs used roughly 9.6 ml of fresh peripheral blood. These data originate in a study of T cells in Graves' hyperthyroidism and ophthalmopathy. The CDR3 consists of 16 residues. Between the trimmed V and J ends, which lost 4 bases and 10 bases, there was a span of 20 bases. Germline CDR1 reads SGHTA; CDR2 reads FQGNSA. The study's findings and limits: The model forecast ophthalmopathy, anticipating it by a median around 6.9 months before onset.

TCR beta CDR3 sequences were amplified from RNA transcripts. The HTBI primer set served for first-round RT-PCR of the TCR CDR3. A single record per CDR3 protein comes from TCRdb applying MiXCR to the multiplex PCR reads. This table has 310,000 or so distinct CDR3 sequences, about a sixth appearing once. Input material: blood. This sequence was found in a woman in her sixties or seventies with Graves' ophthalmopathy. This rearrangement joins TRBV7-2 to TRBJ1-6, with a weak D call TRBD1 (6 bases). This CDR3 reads CASSSTWGGDGSPLHF. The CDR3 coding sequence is TGTGCCAGCAGCTCTACGTGGGGGGGCGACGGGTCACCCCTCCACTTT.